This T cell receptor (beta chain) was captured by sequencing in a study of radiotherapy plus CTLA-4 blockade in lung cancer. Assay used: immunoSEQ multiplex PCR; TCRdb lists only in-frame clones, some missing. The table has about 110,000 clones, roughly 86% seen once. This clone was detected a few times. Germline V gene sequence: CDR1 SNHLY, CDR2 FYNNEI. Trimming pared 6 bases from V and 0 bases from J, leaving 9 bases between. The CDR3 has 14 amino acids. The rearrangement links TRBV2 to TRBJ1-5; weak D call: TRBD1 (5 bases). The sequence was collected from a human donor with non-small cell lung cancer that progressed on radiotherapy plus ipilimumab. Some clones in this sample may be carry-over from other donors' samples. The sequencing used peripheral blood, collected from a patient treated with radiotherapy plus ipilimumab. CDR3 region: CASRQGLSNQPQHF. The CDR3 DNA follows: TGTGCCAGCAGGCAGGGACTTAGCAATCAGCCCCAGCATTTT. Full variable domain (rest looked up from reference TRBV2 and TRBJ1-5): EPEVTQTPSHQVTQMGQEVILRCVPISNHLYFYWYRQILGQKVEFLVSFYNNEISEKSEIFDDQFSVERPDGSNFTLKIRSTKLEDSAMYFCASRQGLSNQPQHFGDGTRLSIL.